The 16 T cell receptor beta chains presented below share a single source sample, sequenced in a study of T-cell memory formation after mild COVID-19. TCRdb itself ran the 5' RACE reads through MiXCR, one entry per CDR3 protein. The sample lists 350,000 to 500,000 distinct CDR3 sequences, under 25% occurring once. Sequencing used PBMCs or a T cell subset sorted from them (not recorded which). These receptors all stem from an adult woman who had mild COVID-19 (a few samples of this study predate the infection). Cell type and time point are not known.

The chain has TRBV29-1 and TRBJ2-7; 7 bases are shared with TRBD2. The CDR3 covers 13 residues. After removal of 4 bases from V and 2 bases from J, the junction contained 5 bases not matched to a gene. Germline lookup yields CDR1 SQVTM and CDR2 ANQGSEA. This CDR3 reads CSVGRGSPYEQYF. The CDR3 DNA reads TGCAGCGTTGGGCGGGGGTCCCCCTACGAGCAGTACTTC.

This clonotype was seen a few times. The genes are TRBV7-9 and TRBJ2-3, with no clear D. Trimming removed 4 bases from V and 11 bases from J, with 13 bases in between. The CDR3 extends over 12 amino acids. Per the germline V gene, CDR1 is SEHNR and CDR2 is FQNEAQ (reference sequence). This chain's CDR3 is CASSWTSDGQYF. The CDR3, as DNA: TGTGCCAGCAGCTGGACCAGCGACGGGCAGTATTTT.

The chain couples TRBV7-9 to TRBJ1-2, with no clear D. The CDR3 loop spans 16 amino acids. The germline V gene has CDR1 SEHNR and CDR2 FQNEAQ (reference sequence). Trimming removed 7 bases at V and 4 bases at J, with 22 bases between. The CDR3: CASTPGYSGDPYGYTF. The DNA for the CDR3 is TGTGCCAGCACCCCCGGCTACTCGGGTGACCCCTATGGCTACACCTTC.

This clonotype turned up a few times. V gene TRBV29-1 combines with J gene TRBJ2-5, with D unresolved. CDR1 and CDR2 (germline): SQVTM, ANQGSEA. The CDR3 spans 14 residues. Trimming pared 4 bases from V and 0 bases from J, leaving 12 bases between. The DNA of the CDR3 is TGCAGCGTTGCGTTAGACCTCTACCAAGAGACCCAGTACTTC. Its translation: CSVALDLYQETQYF. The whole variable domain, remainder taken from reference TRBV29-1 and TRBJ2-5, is SAVISQKPSRDICQRGTSLTIQCQVDSQVTMMFWYRQQPGQSLTLIATANQGSEATYESGFVIDKFPISRPNLTFSTLTVSNMSPEDSSIYLCSVALDLYQETQYFGPGTRLLVL.

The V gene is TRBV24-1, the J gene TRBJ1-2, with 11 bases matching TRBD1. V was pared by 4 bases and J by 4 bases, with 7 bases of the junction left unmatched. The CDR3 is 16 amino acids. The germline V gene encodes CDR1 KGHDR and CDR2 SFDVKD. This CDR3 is CATSDPRTGGLYGYTF. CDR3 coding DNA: TGTGCCACCAGTGACCCGAGGACAGGGGGCCTCTATGGCTACACCTTC.

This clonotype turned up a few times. As DNA, the CDR3 is TGTGCCAGCCGACCTAGCCAGACAGGAAACAAAAACATTCAGTACTTC. Protein product: CASRPSQTGNKNIQYF. The gene calls are TRBV6-6 and TRBJ2-4; a weak D match, TRBD1 (6 bases). The germline gives CDR1 MNHNY, CDR2 SVGAGI (reference sequence). V shed 8 bases and J shed 3 bases, with 20 bases lying between them. The CDR3 loop spans 16 amino acids.

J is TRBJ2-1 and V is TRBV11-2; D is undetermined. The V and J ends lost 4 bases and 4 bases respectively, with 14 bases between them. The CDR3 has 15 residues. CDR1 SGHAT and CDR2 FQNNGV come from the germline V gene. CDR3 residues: CASSSPMGRYNEQFF. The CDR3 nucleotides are TGTGCCAGCAGCTCCCCGATGGGCAGGTACAATGAGCAGTTCTTC. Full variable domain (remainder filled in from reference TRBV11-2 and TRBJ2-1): EAGVAQSPRYKIIEKRQSVAFWCNPISGHATLYWYQQILGQGPKLLIQFQNNGVVDDSQLPKDRFSAERLKGVDSTLKIQPAKLEDSAVYLCASSSPMGRYNEQFFGPGTRLTVL.

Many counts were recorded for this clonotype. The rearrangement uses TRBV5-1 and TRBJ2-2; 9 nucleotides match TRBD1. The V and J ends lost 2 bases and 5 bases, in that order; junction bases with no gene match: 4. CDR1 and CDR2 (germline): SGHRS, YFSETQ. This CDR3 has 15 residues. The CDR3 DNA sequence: TGCGCCAGCAGCTTAAGGGACAGGGCGACCGGGGAGCTGTTTTTT. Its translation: CASSLRDRATGELFF.

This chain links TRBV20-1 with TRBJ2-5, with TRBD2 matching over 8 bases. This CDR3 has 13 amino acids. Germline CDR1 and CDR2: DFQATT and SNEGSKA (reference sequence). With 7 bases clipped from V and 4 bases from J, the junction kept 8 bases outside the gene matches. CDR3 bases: TGCAGTGTTCCCCTCGGGAGGGTAGAGACCCAGTACTTC. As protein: CSVPLGRVETQYF.

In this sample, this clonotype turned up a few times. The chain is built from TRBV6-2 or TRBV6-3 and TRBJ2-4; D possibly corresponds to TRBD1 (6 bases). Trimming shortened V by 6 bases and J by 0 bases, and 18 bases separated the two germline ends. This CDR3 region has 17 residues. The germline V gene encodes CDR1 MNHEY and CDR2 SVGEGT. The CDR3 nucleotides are TGTGCCAGCAGCGTCGAGCTGACAGGCCTAGCCAAAAACATTCAGTACTTC. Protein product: CASSVELTGLAKNIQYF.

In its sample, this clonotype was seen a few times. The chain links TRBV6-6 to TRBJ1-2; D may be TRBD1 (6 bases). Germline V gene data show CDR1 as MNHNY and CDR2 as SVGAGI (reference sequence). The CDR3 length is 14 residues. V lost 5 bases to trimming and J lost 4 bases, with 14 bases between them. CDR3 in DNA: TGTGCCAGCAGTCTAAACAGGGCCTTCTATGGCTACACCTTC. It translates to CASSLNRAFYGYTF.

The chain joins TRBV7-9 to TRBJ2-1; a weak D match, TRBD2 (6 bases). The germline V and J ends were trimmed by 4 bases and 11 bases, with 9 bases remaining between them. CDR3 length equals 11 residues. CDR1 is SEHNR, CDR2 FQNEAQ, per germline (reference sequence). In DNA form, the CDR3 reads TGTGCCAGCAGCTCCCGCGGGAAGCAGTTCTTC. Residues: CASSSRGKQFF.

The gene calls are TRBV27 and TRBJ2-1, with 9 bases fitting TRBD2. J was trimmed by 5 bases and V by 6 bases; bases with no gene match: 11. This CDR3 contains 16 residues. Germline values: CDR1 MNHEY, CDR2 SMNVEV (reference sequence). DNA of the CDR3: TGTGCCAGCAGCCTAGGAGCGGGAGGTAGGAACAATGAGCAGTTCTTC. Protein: CASSLGAGGRNNEQFF.

CDR3 in DNA: TGTGCCAGCAGCCCTCAGACAGAAACTATGGGGTACACCTTC. This codes for CASSPQTETMGYTF. The V call is TRBV21-1, the J call TRBJ1-2; the listed D gene, TRBD1, was not tested against the DNA. TRBV21-1 is a pseudogene segment. This CDR3 region has 14 residues.

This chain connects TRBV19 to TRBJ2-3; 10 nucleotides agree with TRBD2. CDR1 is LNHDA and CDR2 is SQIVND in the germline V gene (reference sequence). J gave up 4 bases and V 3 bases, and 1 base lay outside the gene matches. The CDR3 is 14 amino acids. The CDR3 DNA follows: TGTGCCAGTAGTATGCTAGCGGGGGCAGATACGCAGTATTTT. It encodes CASSMLAGADTQYF. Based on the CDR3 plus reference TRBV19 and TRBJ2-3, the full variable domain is DGGITQSPKYLFRKEGQNVTLSCEQNLNHDAMYWYRQDPGQGLRLIYYSQIVNDFQKGDIAEGYSVSREKKESFPLTVTSAQKNPTAFYLCASSMLAGADTQYFGPGTRLTVL.

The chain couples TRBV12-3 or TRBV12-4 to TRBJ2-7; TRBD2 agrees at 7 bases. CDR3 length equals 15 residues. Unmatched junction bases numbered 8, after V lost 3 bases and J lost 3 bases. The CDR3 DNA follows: TGTGCCAGCAGTTTCGGGACGGGGGACTACTACGAGCAGTACTTC. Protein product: CASSFGTGDYYEQYF.